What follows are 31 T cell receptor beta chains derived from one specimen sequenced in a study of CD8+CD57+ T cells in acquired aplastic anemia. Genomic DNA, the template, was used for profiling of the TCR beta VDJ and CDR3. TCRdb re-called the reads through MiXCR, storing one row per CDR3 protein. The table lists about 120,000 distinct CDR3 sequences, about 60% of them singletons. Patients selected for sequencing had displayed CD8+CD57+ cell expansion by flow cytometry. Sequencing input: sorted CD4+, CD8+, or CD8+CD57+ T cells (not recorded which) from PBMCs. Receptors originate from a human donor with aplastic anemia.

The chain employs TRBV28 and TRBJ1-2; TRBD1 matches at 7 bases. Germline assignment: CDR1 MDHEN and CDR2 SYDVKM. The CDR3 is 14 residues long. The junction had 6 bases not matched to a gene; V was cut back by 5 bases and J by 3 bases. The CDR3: CASSRQGGDYGYTF. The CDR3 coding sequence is TGTGCCAGCAGTCGACAGGGAGGGGACTATGGCTACACCTTC.

The CDR3 DNA sequence: TGTGCCAGCAGTTACTCGTTCGTCAGCTCCTACGAGCAGTACTTC. Translated, it gives CASSYSFVSSYEQYF. The chain couples TRBV6-2 or TRBV6-3 to TRBJ2-7, with unresolved D. V dropped 0 bases and J dropped 0 bases, with 9 bases sitting between them. From germline, CDR1 is MNHEY and CDR2 SVGEGT. The CDR3 sequence is 15 residues long.

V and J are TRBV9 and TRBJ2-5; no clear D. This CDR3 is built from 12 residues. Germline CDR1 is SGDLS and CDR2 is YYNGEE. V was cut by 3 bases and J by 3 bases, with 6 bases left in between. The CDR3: CASSGGKETQYF. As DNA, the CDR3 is TGTGCCAGCAGCGGAGGAAAAGAGACCCAGTACTTC.

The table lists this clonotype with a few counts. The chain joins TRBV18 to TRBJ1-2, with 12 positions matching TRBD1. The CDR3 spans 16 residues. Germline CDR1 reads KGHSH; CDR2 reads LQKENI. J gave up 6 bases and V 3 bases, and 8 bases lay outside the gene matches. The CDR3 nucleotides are TGTGCCAGCTCACCGTTCCGGGACAGGGGGCCTGATGGCTACACCTTC. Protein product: CASSPFRDRGPDGYTF. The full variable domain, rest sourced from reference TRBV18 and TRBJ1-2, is NAGVMQNPRHLVRRRGQEARLRCSPMKGHSHVYWYRQLPEEGLKFMVYLQKENIIDESGMPKERFSAEFPKEGPSILRIQQVVRGDSAAYFCASSPFRDRGPDGYTFGSGTRLTVV.

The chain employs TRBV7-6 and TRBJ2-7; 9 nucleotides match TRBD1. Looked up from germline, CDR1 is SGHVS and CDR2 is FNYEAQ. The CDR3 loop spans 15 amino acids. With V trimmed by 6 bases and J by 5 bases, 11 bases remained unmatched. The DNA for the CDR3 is TGTGCCAGCAGTGTAACAGGGGGCGGCTTAAACGAGCAGTACTTC. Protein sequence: CASSVTGGGLNEQYF.

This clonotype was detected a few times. CDR3 amino acids: CASSQTSGGGDTQYF. The CDR3 nucleotides read TGTGCCAGCAGTCAGACTAGCGGGGGGGGAGATACGCAGTATTTT. The rearrangement joins TRBV2 to TRBJ2-3; 14 bases are a match to TRBD2. From germline, CDR1 is SNHLY and CDR2 FYNNEI. CDR3 length: 15 residues. V lost 5 bases to trimming and J lost 5 bases; unmatched junction nucleotides: 3.

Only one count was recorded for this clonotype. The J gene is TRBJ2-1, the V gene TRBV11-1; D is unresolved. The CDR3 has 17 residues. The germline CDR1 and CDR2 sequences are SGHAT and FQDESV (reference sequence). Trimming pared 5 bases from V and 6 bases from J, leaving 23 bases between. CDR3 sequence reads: CASSVELGSVGGNEQFF. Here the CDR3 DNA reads TGTGCCAGCAGCGTTGAATTGGGGTCGGTTGGCGGCAATGAGCAGTTCTTC.

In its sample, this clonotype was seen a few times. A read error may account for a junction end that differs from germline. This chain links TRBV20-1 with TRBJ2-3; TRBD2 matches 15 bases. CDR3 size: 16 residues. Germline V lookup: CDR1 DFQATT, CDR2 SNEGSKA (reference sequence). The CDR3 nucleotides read TGTAGTGCTGAGGGGACGGGACTAGCGGGGGGTGCTACGCAGTATTTT. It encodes CSAEGTGLAGGATQYF.

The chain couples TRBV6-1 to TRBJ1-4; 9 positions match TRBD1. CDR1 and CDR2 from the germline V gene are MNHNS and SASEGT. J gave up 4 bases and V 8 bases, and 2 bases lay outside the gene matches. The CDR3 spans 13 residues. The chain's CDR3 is CASRDRVNEKLFF. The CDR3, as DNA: TGTGCCAGCCGGGACAGGGTTAATGAAAAACTGTTTTTT.

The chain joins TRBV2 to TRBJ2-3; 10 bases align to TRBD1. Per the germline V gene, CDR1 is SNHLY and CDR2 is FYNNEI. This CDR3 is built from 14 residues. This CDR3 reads CASAGTGVPDTQYF. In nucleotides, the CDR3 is TGTGCTAGCGCCGGGACAGGGGTTCCAGATACGCAGTATTTT.

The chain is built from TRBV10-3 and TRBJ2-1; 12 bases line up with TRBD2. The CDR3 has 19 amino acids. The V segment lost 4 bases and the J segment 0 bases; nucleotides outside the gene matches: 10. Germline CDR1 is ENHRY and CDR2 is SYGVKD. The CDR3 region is CAISGASGGALFSYNEQFF. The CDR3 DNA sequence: TGTGCCATCAGTGGAGCTAGCGGGGGGGCTTTATTCTCCTACAATGAGCAGTTCTTC.

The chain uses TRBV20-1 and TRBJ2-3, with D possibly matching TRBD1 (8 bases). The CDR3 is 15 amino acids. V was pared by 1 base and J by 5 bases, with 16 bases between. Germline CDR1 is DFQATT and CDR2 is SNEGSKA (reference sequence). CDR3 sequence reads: CSARGRQGRGDTQYF. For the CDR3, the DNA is TGCAGTGCTAGAGGGCGACAGGGGAGGGGAGATACGCAGTATTTT.

In DNA, the CDR3 is TGTGCCAGCAGCTCCCGACAGGGATGGACCGGGGAGCTGTTTTTT. This codes for CASSSRQGWTGELFF. V and J are TRBV7-9 and TRBJ2-2, with 7 bases that match TRBD1. The ends lost 4 bases at V and 5 bases at J; junction bases unmatched: 7. The CDR3 runs to 15 residues. CDR1 and CDR2 (germline): SEHNR, FQNEAQ (reference sequence).

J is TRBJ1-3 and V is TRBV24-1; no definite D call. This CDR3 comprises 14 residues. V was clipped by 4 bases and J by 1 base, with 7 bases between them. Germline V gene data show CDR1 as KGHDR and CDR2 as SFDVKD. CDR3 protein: CATSDPASGNTIYF. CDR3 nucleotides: TGTGCCACCAGTGACCCCGCGTCTGGAAACACCATATATTTT.

DNA of the CDR3: TGTGCCAGCAGCTTAGCGGTGGCTGGCTACACCTTC. Residues: CASSLAVAGYTF. The chain joins TRBV7-9 to TRBJ1-2; no reliable D call. Germline CDR1 SEHNR, CDR2 FQNEAQ (reference sequence). This CDR3 is 12 amino acids long. V was shortened by 0 bases and J by 7 bases, with 6 bases between the two germline ends.

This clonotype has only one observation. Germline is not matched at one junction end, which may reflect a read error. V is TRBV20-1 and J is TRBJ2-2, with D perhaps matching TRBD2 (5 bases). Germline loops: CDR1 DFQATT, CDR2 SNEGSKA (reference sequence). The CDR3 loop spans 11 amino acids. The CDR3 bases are TGCAGTGCTAGTAAGGCCGGGGAGCTGCTTTTT. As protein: CSASKAGELLF.

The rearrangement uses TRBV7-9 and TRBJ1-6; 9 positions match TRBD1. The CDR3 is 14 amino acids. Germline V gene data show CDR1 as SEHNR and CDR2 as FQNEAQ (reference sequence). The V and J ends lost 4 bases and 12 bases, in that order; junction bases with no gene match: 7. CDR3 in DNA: TGTGCCAGCAGCTCCCGGGACAGGGAGGTACCCCTCCACTTT. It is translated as CASSSRDREVPLHF.

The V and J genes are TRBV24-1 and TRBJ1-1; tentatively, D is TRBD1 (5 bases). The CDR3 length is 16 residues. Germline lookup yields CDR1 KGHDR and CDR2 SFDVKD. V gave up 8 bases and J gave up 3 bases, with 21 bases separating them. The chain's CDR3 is CATTFDGRGEDTEAFF. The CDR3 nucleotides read TGTGCCACCACATTCGATGGTAGAGGGGAGGACACTGAAGCTTTCTTT.

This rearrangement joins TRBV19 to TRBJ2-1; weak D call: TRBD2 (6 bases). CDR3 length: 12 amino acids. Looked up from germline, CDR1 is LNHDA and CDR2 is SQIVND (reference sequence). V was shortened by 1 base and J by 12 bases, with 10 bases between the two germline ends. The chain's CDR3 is CASSIVGDSQFF. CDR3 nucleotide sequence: TGTGCCAGTAGTATAGTTGGGGACTCGCAGTTCTTC.

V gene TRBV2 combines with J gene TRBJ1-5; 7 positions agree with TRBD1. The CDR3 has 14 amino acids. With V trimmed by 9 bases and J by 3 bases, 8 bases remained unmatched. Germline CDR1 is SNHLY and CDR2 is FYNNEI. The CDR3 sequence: CASAYRGNNQPQHF. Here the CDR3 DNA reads TGTGCCAGTGCGTACAGGGGCAACAATCAGCCCCAGCATTTT.

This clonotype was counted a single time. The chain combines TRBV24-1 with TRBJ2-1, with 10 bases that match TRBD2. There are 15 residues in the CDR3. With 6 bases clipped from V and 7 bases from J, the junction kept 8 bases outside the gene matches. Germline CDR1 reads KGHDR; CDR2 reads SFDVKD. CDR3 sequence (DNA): TGTGCCACCAGTAAGCCTAGCGGGAGCCCAAATGAGCAGTTCTTC. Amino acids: CATSKPSGSPNEQFF.

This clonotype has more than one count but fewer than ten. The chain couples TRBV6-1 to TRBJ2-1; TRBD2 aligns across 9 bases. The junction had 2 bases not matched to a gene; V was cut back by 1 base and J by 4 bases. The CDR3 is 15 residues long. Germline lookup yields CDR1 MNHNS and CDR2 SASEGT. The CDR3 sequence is CASSEDGLAYNEQFF. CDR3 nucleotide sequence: TGTGCCAGCAGTGAAGACGGACTAGCGTACAATGAGCAGTTCTTC.

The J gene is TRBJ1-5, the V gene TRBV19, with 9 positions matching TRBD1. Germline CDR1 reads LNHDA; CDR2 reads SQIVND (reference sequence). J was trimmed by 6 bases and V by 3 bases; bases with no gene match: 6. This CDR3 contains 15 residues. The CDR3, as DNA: TGTGCCAGTAGTATTTGGACAGGGGTGTCTCAGCCCCAGCATTTT. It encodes CASSIWTGVSQPQHF.

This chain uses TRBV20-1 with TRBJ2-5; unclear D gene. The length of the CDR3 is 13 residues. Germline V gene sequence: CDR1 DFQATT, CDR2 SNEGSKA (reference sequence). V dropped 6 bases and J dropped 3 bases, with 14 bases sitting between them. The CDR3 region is CSAPSLGKETQYF. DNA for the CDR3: TGCAGTGCCCCCTCTTTGGGGAAAGAGACCCAGTACTTC.

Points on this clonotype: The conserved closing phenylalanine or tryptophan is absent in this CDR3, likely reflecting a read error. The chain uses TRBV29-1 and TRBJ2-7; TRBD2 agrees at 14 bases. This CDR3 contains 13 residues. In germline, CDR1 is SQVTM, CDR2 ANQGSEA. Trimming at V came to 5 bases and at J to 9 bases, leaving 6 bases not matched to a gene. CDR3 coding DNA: TGCAGCGTTCGACTAGCGGGAGGGCCAGTGCAGTACCTC. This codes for CSVRLAGGPVQYL.

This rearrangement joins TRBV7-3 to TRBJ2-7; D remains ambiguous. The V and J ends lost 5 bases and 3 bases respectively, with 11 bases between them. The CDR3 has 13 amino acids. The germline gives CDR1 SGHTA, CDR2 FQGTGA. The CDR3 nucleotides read TGTGCCAGCAGCGAGAACTTGGGCTACGAGCAGTACTTC. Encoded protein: CASSENLGYEQYF.

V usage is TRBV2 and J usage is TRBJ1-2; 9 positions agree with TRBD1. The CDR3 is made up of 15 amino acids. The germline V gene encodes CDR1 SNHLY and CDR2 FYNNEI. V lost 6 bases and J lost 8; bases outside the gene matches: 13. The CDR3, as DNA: TGTGCCAGCAGGTCCGGGACAGGGTTAGAGGAAGGCTACACCTTC. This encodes CASRSGTGLEEGYTF.

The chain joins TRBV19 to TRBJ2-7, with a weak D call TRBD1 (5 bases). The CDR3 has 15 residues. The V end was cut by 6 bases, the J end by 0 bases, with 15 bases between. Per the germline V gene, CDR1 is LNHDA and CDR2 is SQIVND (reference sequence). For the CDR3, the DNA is TGTGCCAGTAGCACCCTCGAAGGGGTCTCCTACGAGCAGTACTTC. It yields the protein CASSTLEGVSYEQYF. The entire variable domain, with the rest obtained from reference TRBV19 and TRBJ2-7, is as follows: DGGITQSPKYLFRKEGQNVTLSCEQNLNHDAMYWYRQDPGQGLRLIYYSQIVNDFQKGDIAEGYSVSREKKESFPLTVTSAQKNPTAFYLCASSTLEGVSYEQYFGPGTRLTVT.

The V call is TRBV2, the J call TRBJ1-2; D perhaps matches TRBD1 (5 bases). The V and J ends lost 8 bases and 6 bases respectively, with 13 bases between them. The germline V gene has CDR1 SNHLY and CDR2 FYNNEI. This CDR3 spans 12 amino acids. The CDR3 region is CASGRGSHGYTF. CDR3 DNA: TGTGCCAGCGGACGGGGGTCACATGGCTACACCTTC. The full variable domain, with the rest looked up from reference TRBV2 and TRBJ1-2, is EPEVTQTPSHQVTQMGQEVILRCVPISNHLYFYWYRQILGQKVEFLVSFYNNEISEKSEIFDDQFSVERPDGSNFTLKIRSTKLEDSAMYFCASGRGSHGYTFGSGTRLTVV.

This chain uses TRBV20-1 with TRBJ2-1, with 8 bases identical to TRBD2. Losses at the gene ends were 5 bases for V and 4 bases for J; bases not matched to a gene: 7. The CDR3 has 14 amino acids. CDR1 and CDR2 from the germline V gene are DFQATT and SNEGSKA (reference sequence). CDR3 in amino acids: CSASASGPYNEQFF. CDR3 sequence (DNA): TGCAGTGCTTCGGCTAGCGGGCCTTACAATGAGCAGTTCTTC.

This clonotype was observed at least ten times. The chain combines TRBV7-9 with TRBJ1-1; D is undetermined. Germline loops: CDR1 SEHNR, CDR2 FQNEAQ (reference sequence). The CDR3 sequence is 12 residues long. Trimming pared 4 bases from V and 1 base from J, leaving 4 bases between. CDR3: CASSWRNTEAFF. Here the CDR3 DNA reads TGTGCCAGCAGCTGGAGGAACACTGAAGCTTTCTTT. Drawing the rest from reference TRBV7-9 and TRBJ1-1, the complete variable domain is DTGVSQNPRHKITKRGQNVTFRCDPISEHNRLYWYRQTLGQGPEFLTYFQNEAQLEKSRLLSDRFSAERPKGSFSTLEIQRTEQGDSAMYLCASSWRNTEAFFGQGTRLTVV.